Below are 30 T cell receptor beta chains sequenced from a single sample in a study of molecular identifiers for immune sequencing clone quantification. MiXCR, run by TCRdb on the PCR reads, gives a single entry per CDR3 protein. The sample carries 300,000 to 400,000 distinct CDR3 sequences, about 22% recorded once. Sequencing input: naive CD8+ T cells from blood, with Jurkat cell RNA spiked in. The subset denotes: FACS-sorted CD8+CD4-CCR7+CD45RA+ naive T cells. These receptors were taken from a human donor in good health. Some libraries in this study had Jurkat cell RNA spiked in.

This clonotype was recorded many times. The CDR3 reads CAIPNPRRDGEQFF. The CDR3 nucleotides read TGTGCCATTCCCAACCCGCGGCGGGATGGTGAGCAGTTCTTC. This rearrangement joins TRBV2 to TRBJ2-1; possibly TRBD2 for D (6 bases). The CDR3 is made up of 14 amino acids. The germline CDR1 and CDR2 sequences are SNHLY and FYNNEI. Trimming left V 10 bases short and J 9 bases short, with 22 bases between.

The chain is built from TRBV9 and TRBJ2-1; perhaps TRBD2 as D (6 bases). Trimming shortened V by 3 bases and J by 10 bases, and 17 bases separated the two germline ends. The CDR3 runs 14 residues. CDR1 is SGDLS, CDR2 YYNGEE, per germline. As DNA, the CDR3 is TGTGCCAGCAGCGCACGGGACTCCTTATGGGAGCAGTTCTTC. Residues: CASSARDSLWEQFF.

Details on this clonotype: Being one base from a much bigger clone, this may be a read error. The rearrangement links TRBV15 to TRBJ1-1; D is unresolved. The CDR3 runs to 14 residues. CDR1 and CDR2 (germline): LNHNV, YYDKDF (reference sequence). In nucleotides, the CDR3 is TGTGTCACCAGCATCGGTGGTCGGAGCACTGAAGCTTTCTTT. Its protein product is CVTSIGGRSTEAFF.

This clonotype was counted only a few times. The V call is TRBV20-1, the J call TRBJ1-1; no definite D call. Germline V gives CDR1 DFQATT, CDR2 SNEGSKA (reference sequence). Trimming cost V 3 bases and J 1 base, with 15 bases left between them. This CDR3 has 15 amino acids. The CDR3 DNA is TGCAGTGCTAGCTCGGGGTTGCGTAAGAACACTGAAGCTTTCTTT. Translating it yields CSASSGLRKNTEAFF.

The chain recombines TRBV24-1 with TRBJ2-1; 7 nucleotides match TRBD2. V gave up 5 bases and J gave up 0 bases; unmatched junction bases: 3. The CDR3 runs to 15 residues. Germline V gene sequence: CDR1 KGHDR, CDR2 SFDVKD. In DNA form, the CDR3 reads TGTGCCACCAGTGCTGGCGGGGGCTCCTACAATGAGCAGTTCTTC. Protein product: CATSAGGGSYNEQFF.

A remark on this clonotype: This may stem from a read error, because a much larger clone lies one nucleotide away. This chain links TRBV7-9 with TRBJ2-5; 9 nucleotides match TRBD1. V shed 5 bases, J shed 9 bases, and the junction held 10 bases outside the gene matches. Germline lookup yields CDR1 SEHNR and CDR2 FQNEAQ (reference sequence). The CDR3 is made up of 14 amino acids. The CDR3 DNA sequence: TGTGCCAGCAGCGGGACAGGGATCCGAGCTGCCCAGTACTTC. It yields the protein CASSGTGIRAAQYF.

In this sample, this clonotype turned up many times. This chain connects TRBV6-6 to TRBJ2-3; D remains unclear. Trimming removed 2 bases from V and 6 bases from J, with 15 bases in between. CDR3 size: 15 residues. Germline lookup yields CDR1 MNHNY and CDR2 SVGAGI (reference sequence). This CDR3 is CASSYLSREVDTQYF. The DNA of the CDR3 is TGTGCCAGCAGTTACCTATCCCGAGAAGTGGATACGCAGTATTTT.

This clonotype has a count of ten or more. This chain connects TRBV5-6 to TRBJ2-7; TRBD2 agrees at 11 bases. J gave up 4 bases and V 4 bases, and 7 bases lay outside the gene matches. The CDR3 length is 15 residues. Germline V gives CDR1 SGHDT, CDR2 YYEEEE. CDR3 region: CASSPAWTSGYEQYF. The DNA of the CDR3 is TGTGCCAGCAGCCCCGCGTGGACTAGCGGGTACGAGCAGTACTTC.

The table lists this clonotype with a few counts. This chain joins TRBV12-3 or TRBV12-4 and TRBJ1-1; weak D call: TRBD1 (6 bases). The CDR3 runs to 14 residues. Trimming removed 6 bases at V and 0 bases at J, with 11 bases between. The CDR3 DNA reads TGTGCCAGCAGCCTGGGACACCTGAACACTGAAGCTTTCTTT. This translates into CASSLGHLNTEAFF.

This clonotype occurred a few times. The chain joins TRBV18 to TRBJ1-1; maybe TRBD1 (5 bases). From germline, CDR1 is KGHSH and CDR2 LQKENI. Trimming removed 2 bases at V and 5 bases at J, with 9 bases between. The CDR3 extends over 13 amino acids. Here the CDR3 reads CASSPGARTEAFF. The DNA for the CDR3 is TGTGCCAGCTCACCAGGGGCGCGGACTGAAGCTTTCTTT. Full variable domain (remainder filled in from reference TRBV18 and TRBJ1-1): NAGVMQNPRHLVRRRGQEARLRCSPMKGHSHVYWYRQLPEEGLKFMVYLQKENIIDESGMPKERFSAEFPKEGPSILRIQQVVRGDSAAYFCASSPGARTEAFFGQGTRLTVV.

The chain uses TRBV11-2 and TRBJ2-4; no reliable D call. Germline loops: CDR1 SGHAT, CDR2 FQNNGV. V was clipped by 5 bases and J by 0 bases, with 17 bases between them. This CDR3 is 17 amino acids long. CDR3 residues: CASSTPTERLAKNIQYF. The CDR3 DNA is TGTGCCAGCAGCACCCCGACCGAGCGACTAGCCAAAAACATTCAGTACTTC.

The chain recombines TRBV27 with TRBJ2-7; possible D gene TRBD1, 6 bases. V lost 10 bases and J 8 bases, leaving 15 bases between the germline ends. This CDR3 is built from 11 residues. The germline V gene has CDR1 MNHEY and CDR2 SMNVEV (reference sequence). This chain's CDR3 is CATQGSYKQYF. The CDR3, as DNA: TGTGCCACCCAGGGGTCGTACAAGCAGTACTTC.

In this sample, this clonotype turned up a few times. The rearrangement links TRBV7-9 to TRBJ2-1, with D possibly being TRBD2 (6 bases). V gave up 5 bases and J gave up 11 bases, with 13 bases separating them. The CDR3 loop spans 12 amino acids. Germline V gives CDR1 SEHNR, CDR2 FQNEAQ (reference sequence). The CDR3 coding sequence is TGTGCCAGCAGCCCCGTGGGGGGACAGCAGTTCTTC. It encodes CASSPVGGQQFF.

As to this clonotype: A much larger clone differs by one base, so this may be a read error. V usage is TRBV4-3 and J usage is TRBJ2-7, with D tentatively TRBD1 or TRBD2 (5 bases each). The V gene lost 4 bases and the J gene lost 5 bases, with 15 bases spanning the gap. The CDR3 length is 14 residues. The germline V gene encodes CDR1 LGHNA and CDR2 YSLEER. This CDR3 reads CASSPGTHDHEQYF. Here the CDR3 DNA reads TGCGCCAGCAGCCCCGGGACCCACGACCACGAGCAGTACTTC.

In the case of this clonotype: A single base separates this from a much larger clone, so it may be a read error. The genes are TRBV27 and TRBJ2-7, with no clear D. Deletions cut 6 bases from V and 6 bases from J, with 9 bases between. CDR1 is MNHEY, CDR2 SMNVEV, per germline (reference sequence). This CDR3 has 11 amino acids. The DNA of the CDR3 is TGTGCCAGCAGAGACGGTTGCGAGCAGTACTTC. Its translation: CASRDGCEQYF.

This clonotype was recorded many times. This chain connects TRBV25-1 to TRBJ2-3; TRBD2 matches 11 bases. This CDR3 is built from 14 residues. Germline V gives CDR1 MGHDK, CDR2 SYGVNS. V gave up 4 bases and J gave up 3 bases; unmatched junction bases: 0. The CDR3 DNA reads TGTGCCAGCAGTGGACTAGCGGGGACAGATACGCAGTATTTT. Protein sequence: CASSGLAGTDTQYF.

This clonotype was observed at least ten times. The chain links TRBV28 to TRBJ2-3; 11 bases agree with TRBD2. CDR1 and CDR2 (germline): MDHEN, SYDVKM. The CDR3 has 15 residues. The junction had 3 bases not matched to a gene; V was cut back by 2 bases and J by 5 bases. CDR3 coding DNA: TGTGCCAGCAGTTTAACTAGCGGGAGCCAAGATACGCAGTATTTT. Protein product: CASSLTSGSQDTQYF.

In this sample, this clonotype turned up a few times. The V and J genes are TRBV2 and TRBJ1-3; D is possibly TRBD1 (6 bases). Germline assignment: CDR1 SNHLY and CDR2 FYNNEI. The CDR3 is 16 residues long. The V and J ends lost 8 bases and 0 bases respectively, with 17 bases between them. As DNA, the CDR3 is TGTGCCAGCCCCTCCACAGGGTTAAACTCTGGAAACACCATATATTTT. As protein: CASPSTGLNSGNTIYF.

This clonotype was counted a few times. The J gene is TRBJ2-2, the V gene TRBV7-9; 9 nucleotides match TRBD2. V was pared by 4 bases and J by 0 bases, with 3 bases of the junction left unmatched. Germline-derived CDR1 and CDR2 are SEHNR and FQNEAQ (reference sequence). This CDR3 comprises 16 residues. The CDR3 region has the DNA TGTGCCAGCAGCTCCGGGACTAGCTCGAACACCGGGGAGCTGTTTTTT. As protein: CASSSGTSSNTGELFF.

This clonotype was detected a few times. This chain uses TRBV4-3 with TRBJ2-1, with 9 bases lining up with TRBD2. Germline trimming cut 0 bases from V and 7 bases from J; bases unmatched to any gene: 10. This CDR3 spans 17 amino acids. Germline V gene lookup returns CDR1 LGHNA and CDR2 YSLEER. CDR3 coding DNA: TGCGCCAGCAGCCAAGATCTAACGGGACTAGCCAAAAATGAGCAGTTCTTC. Translating it yields CASSQDLTGLAKNEQFF.

On this clonotype: A read error is possible here, since a much larger clone lies one base away. The rearrangement uses TRBV28 and TRBJ2-3; D not resolved. Germline CDR1 and CDR2: MDHEN and SYDVKM. The CDR3 spans 15 residues. V was pared by 6 bases and J by 1 base, with 14 bases between. The CDR3 loop reads CASSLVGIGTDTQYF. DNA of the CDR3: TGTGCCAGCAGCTTGGTGGGGATTGGCACAGATACGCAGTATTTT.

Turning to this clonotype: Given a much more abundant clone one base away, this may be a read error. The CDR3 carries no conserved terminal phenylalanine or tryptophan, so it likely arises from a read error. The chain carries TRBV18 and TRBJ2-5; D possibly corresponds to TRBD2 (5 bases). CDR1 is KGHSH and CDR2 is LQKENI in the germline V gene. Trimming left V 6 bases short and J 10 bases short, with 18 bases between. CDR3 length equals 13 residues. The CDR3 DNA follows: TGTGCCAGCTCCCCGAGAGCGGAAGAGGACCAGTACTAC. Translation: CASSPRAEEDQYY.

The V and J genes are TRBV9 and TRBJ2-7; D is perhaps TRBD1 (5 bases). There are 14 residues in the CDR3. Looked up from germline, CDR1 is SGDLS and CDR2 is YYNGEE. The V end was cut by 1 base, the J end by 3 bases, with 11 bases between. CDR3 loop: CASSVWGTSYEQYF. The DNA for the CDR3 is TGTGCCAGCAGCGTATGGGGCACAAGCTACGAGCAGTACTTC.

At least ten counts were recorded for this clonotype. The chain combines TRBV2 with TRBJ1-5; D is uncertain. The V and J ends lost 6 bases and 2 bases respectively, with 14 bases between them. CDR1 and CDR2 (germline): SNHLY, FYNNEI. This CDR3 comprises 15 residues. The CDR3 is CASSAYGTGNQPQHF. The CDR3 nucleotides are TGTGCCAGCAGCGCTTACGGTACGGGCAATCAGCCCCAGCATTTT. The complete variable domain, with remaining parts taken from reference TRBV2 and TRBJ1-5, reads EPEVTQTPSHQVTQMGQEVILRCVPISNHLYFYWYRQILGQKVEFLVSFYNNEISEKSEIFDDQFSVERPDGSNFTLKIRSTKLEDSAMYFCASSAYGTGNQPQHFGDGTRLSIL.

The chain is built from TRBV28 and TRBJ1-4, with D hard to call. The CDR3 has 14 residues. Trimming left V 2 bases short and J 6 bases short, with 10 bases between. Germline CDR1 and CDR2: MDHEN and SYDVKM. The CDR3 bases are TGTGCCAGCAGTTTAACGGGGATGGATGAAAAACTGTTTTTT. This sequence encodes CASSLTGMDEKLFF.

Concerning this clonotype: A much larger clone differs from this one at a single base, so this may be a read error. The chain employs TRBV9 and TRBJ1-1; D unresolved. The germline CDR1 and CDR2 sequences are SGDLS and YYNGEE. The CDR3 covers 16 residues. V dropped 4 bases and J dropped 5 bases, with 21 bases sitting between them. The CDR3 nucleotides are TGTGCCAGCAGCACCCCTCGCGGGTGGCTAGGAACTGAAGCTTTCTTT. This encodes CASSTPRGWLGTEAFF.

Note on this clonotype: A read error may explain this, as a much larger clone is one base away. The CDR3 DNA is TGCGCCAGCACCGAAACTAACTGCGGCTTAGCGGGGGGCGCCTCCTACGGGCAGTACTTC. Encoded protein: CASTETNCGLAGGASYGQYF. J is TRBJ2-7 and V is TRBV23-1; 10 bases line up with TRBD2. TRBV23-1 is classed as an ORF, of uncertain function. The CDR3 is 20 residues long.

The sample holds a few counts of this clonotype. The chain is built from TRBV7-2 and TRBJ2-3, with 10 bases that match TRBD2. This CDR3 has 13 amino acids. Per the germline V gene, CDR1 is SGHTA and CDR2 is FQGNSA. J gave up 13 bases and V 5 bases, and 9 bases lay outside the gene matches. The DNA of the CDR3 is TGTGCCAGCAGCCCAGCGGGAGGGCCTCCGGAGTATTTT. It yields the protein CASSPAGGPPEYF.

The chain carries TRBV4-1 and TRBJ1-1; 7 nucleotides line up with TRBD1. Trimming at V came to 2 bases and at J to 5 bases, leaving 8 bases not matched to a gene. The germline gives CDR1 MGHRA, CDR2 YSYEKL. The CDR3 runs to 15 residues. In DNA, the CDR3 is TGCGCCAGCAGCCAACTTAAGGGGGCTGGTACTGAAGCTTTCTTT. Its protein product is CASSQLKGAGTEAFF.

This clonotype was seen many times. The V gene is TRBV5-6, the J gene TRBJ2-7, with 8 bases matching TRBD1. The germline V gene encodes CDR1 SGHDT and CDR2 YYEEEE. The CDR3 has 14 amino acids. V shed 2 bases and J 7 bases; nucleotides not matched to a gene: 8. CDR3 nucleotide sequence: TGTGCCAGCAGCTTCGGACAGGGCGCAGGAGAGCAGTACTTC. This gives the protein CASSFGQGAGEQYF.